The 27 T cell receptor beta chains reported below all come from one sample, sequenced in a study of persistence of HIV-infected CD4 T cells. An overlapping HIV-1 Gag peptide pool stimulated these cells at 0.95 to 1 ug/peptide/mL. CD4+ T cells upregulating both CD40 ligand and CD69 were sorted as responding cells. Sequencing used immunoSEQ version 4 in survey mode. Here immunoSEQ multiplex PCR was the method, and the copy in TCRdb shows in-frame clones only, minus some. The profile covers under 40,000 clones, with approximately 70% appearing a single time and roughly 1.4% taken by the ten largest. These receptors' targets are unknown. Specimen: CD4+ T cells sorted from PBMCs after roughly 20-hour stimulation, collected from a patient who received antiretroviral therapy. These receptors originate from an adult man with HIV who was CMV-seropositive.

The genes are TRBV7-6 and TRBJ2-1; a possible D gene is TRBD1 (5 bases). The V end was cut by 1 base, the J end by 3 bases, with 10 bases between. In germline, CDR1 is SGHVS, CDR2 FNYEAQ. This CDR3 contains 15 residues. CDR3 coding DNA: TGTGCCAGCAGCTTAGGACAAGGGGACTACAATGAGCAGTTCTTC. Encoded protein: CASSLGQGDYNEQFF.

The chain combines TRBV3-1 (or the pseudogene TRBV3-2) with TRBJ1-1, with D unresolved. Germline V lookup: CDR1 LGHDT, CDR2 YNNKEL (reference sequence). The V gene lost 5 bases and the J gene lost 2 bases, with 12 bases spanning the gap. CDR3 length: 14 amino acids. The CDR3 DNA is TGTGCCAGCAGCTCTACGGGGAGTAACACTGAAGCTTTCTTT. Its protein product is CASSSTGSNTEAFF.

This clone was counted only a few times. J is TRBJ2-3 and V is TRBV24-1, with D perhaps assigned TRBD1 or TRBD2 (5 bases each). CDR1 is KGHDR and CDR2 is SFDVKD in the germline V gene. There are 16 residues in the CDR3. Trimming shortened V by 0 bases and J by 0 bases, and 9 bases separated the two germline ends. CDR3 bases: TGTGCCACCAGTGATTTGGGGGGTGCTAGCACAGATACGCAGTATTTT. Its translation: CATSDLGGASTDTQYF.

CDR3 in amino acids: CASSFVQGPYEQYF. The CDR3 DNA reads as TGTGCCAGCAGTTTCGTGCAGGGGCCCTACGAGCAGTACTTC. V usage is TRBV28 and J usage is TRBJ2-7; perhaps TRBD1 as D (6 bases). Germline V gene sequence: CDR1 MDHEN, CDR2 SYDVKM. The length of the CDR3 is 14 residues. V was shortened by 3 bases and J by 2 bases, with 11 bases between the two germline ends.

The rearrangement links TRBV9 to TRBJ1-4, with 11 bases fitting TRBD1. Germline V gene sequence: CDR1 SGDLS, CDR2 YYNGEE. The CDR3 spans 16 residues. The junction had 8 bases not matched to a gene; V was cut back by 3 bases and J by 7 bases. The CDR3 nucleotides are TGTGCCAGCAGCGCCGGACAGGGGGCAAGTGGTGAAAAACTGTTTTTT. As protein: CASSAGQGASGEKLFF.

V and J are TRBV7-8 and TRBJ1-6; unclear D gene. Trimming removed 3 bases at V and 5 bases at J, with 5 bases between. The CDR3 has 13 residues. Germline-derived CDR1 and CDR2 are SGHVS and FQNEAQ. The CDR3 DNA reads TGTGCCAGCAGCTTGGCGGATAATTCACCCCTCCACTTT. Amino acids: CASSLADNSPLHF. The full variable domain, its missing parts supplied by reference TRBV7-8 and TRBJ1-6, is GAGVSQSPRYKVAKRGQDVALRCDPISGHVSLFWYQQALGQGPEFLTYFQNEAQLDKSGLPSDRFFAERPEGSVSTLKIQRTQQEDSAVYLCASSLADNSPLHFGNGTRLTVT.

CDR3 nucleotide sequence: TGTGCCACCAGTGATCCGGTCAGGGGGCGCGGCGGGGAGCTGTTTTTT. Amino acid sequence: CATSDPVRGRGGELFF. The genes are TRBV24-1 and TRBJ2-2; 8 bases are shared with TRBD1. This CDR3 comprises 16 residues. The germline gives CDR1 KGHDR, CDR2 SFDVKD. After removal of 3 bases from V and 7 bases from J, the junction contained 9 bases not matched to a gene.

V usage is TRBV4-1 and J usage is TRBJ1-1; D unresolved. Germline CDR1 reads MGHRA; CDR2 reads YSYEKL. V was shortened by 1 base and J by 4 bases, with 13 bases between the two germline ends. This CDR3 has 15 amino acids. DNA of the CDR3: TGCGCCAGCAGCCAAGGGTGGCCTCGCGGCACTGAAGCTTTCTTT. Translation gives CASSQGWPRGTEAFF.

This clone was detected only a few times. The V and J genes are TRBV28 and TRBJ2-1, with D possibly TRBD2 on 6 matching bases. Germline V gene data show CDR1 as MDHEN and CDR2 as SYDVKM. V was cut by 3 bases and J by 0 bases, with 18 bases left in between. The CDR3 contains 18 residues. Here the CDR3 DNA reads TGTGCCAGCAGTTTTGAGGGGTGGAGGGGTCTCTCCTACAATGAGCAGTTCTTC. It specifies CASSFEGWRGLSYNEQFF. The full variable domain, rest sourced from reference TRBV28 and TRBJ2-1, is DVKVTQSSRYLVKRTGEKVFLECVQDMDHENMFWYRQDPGLGLRLIYFSYDVKMKEKGDIPEGYSVSREKKERFSLILESASTNQTSMYLCASSFEGWRGLSYNEQFFGPGTRLTVL.

The CDR3 reads CASTLNGGGNQPQHF. The DNA for the CDR3 is TGTGCCAGCACCCTAAACGGCGGAGGCAATCAGCCCCAGCATTTT. The J gene is TRBJ1-5, the V gene TRBV6-5; D remains unclear. The CDR3 is 15 amino acids. Germline loops: CDR1 MNHEY, CDR2 SVGAGI. The V end lost 7 bases, the J end lost 2 bases, and 15 bases lay between the germline ends.

The V call is TRBV11-2, the J call TRBJ1-6; D gene ambiguous. CDR3 length equals 15 residues. The V gene lost 3 bases and the J gene lost 6 bases, with 12 bases spanning the gap. The germline V gene encodes CDR1 SGHAT and CDR2 FQNNGV. Written as DNA, the CDR3 is TGTGCCAGCAGCTTGGAAGGAGCCTTTAATTCACCCCTCCACTTT. It specifies CASSLEGAFNSPLHF.

This chain joins TRBV3-1 (or the pseudogene TRBV3-2) and TRBJ2-3, with D perhaps TRBD1 (6 bases). The CDR3 sequence is 15 residues long. V was clipped by 5 bases and J by 5 bases, with 17 bases between them. Germline assignment: CDR1 LGHDT and CDR2 YNNKEL (reference sequence). CDR3 sequence (DNA): TGTGCCAGCAGCACTTACTCTACCAGGGGAGATACGCAGTATTTT. Protein product: CASSTYSTRGDTQYF.

The rearrangement uses TRBV28 and TRBJ2-2; TRBD1 might be the D (5 bases). The V gene's germline CDR1 is MDHEN and CDR2 SYDVKM. The ends were cut back, 2 bases at V and 4 bases at J, with 8 bases in the middle. This CDR3 has 14 residues. The CDR3 protein is CASSLAGPTGELFF. The CDR3 bases are TGTGCCAGCAGTTTAGCAGGGCCCACCGGGGAGCTGTTTTTT.

The chain links TRBV18 to TRBJ1-2; TRBD1 matches 10 bases. The CDR3 runs to 14 residues. Germline lookup yields CDR1 KGHSH and CDR2 LQKENI. The J segment lost 6 bases and the V segment lost 4 bases, leaving 5 bases of the junction unmatched. For the CDR3, the DNA is TGTGCCAGCTCACTAGACAGGGGGCCAAATGGCTACACCTTC. Amino acid sequence: CASSLDRGPNGYTF.

The chain is built from TRBV6-5 and TRBJ2-1; 7 nucleotides line up with TRBD1. This CDR3 is built from 15 residues. Germline assignment: CDR1 MNHEY and CDR2 SVGAGI. Unmatched junction bases numbered 8, after V lost 5 bases and J lost 4 bases. The CDR3 DNA reads TGTGCCAGCAGTATCGACAGGGCCTCTTACAATGAGCAGTTCTTC. Amino acids: CASSIDRASYNEQFF.

The chain is built from TRBV19 and TRBJ2-7; a weak D match, TRBD1 (5 bases). V shed 6 bases and J shed 1 base, with 10 bases lying between them. The CDR3 runs to 13 residues. Germline V lookup: CDR1 LNHDA, CDR2 SQIVND (reference sequence). CDR3 sequence (DNA): TGTGCCAGTAGGGTGGCAGGGTCCTACGAGCAGTACTTC. The encoded protein is CASRVAGSYEQYF. Variable domain in full (rest from reference TRBV19 and TRBJ2-7): DGGITQSPKYLFRKEGQNVTLSCEQNLNHDAMYWYRQDPGQGLRLIYYSQIVNDFQKGDIAEGYSVSREKKESFPLTVTSAQKNPTAFYLCASRVAGSYEQYFGPGTRLTVT.

The chain joins TRBV4-1 to TRBJ1-1, with 7 bases identical to TRBD1. With 5 bases clipped from V and 0 bases from J, the junction kept 6 bases outside the gene matches. Germline V CDR1 and CDR2: MGHRA, YSYEKL. CDR3 length: 15 amino acids. The DNA for the CDR3 is TGCGCCAGCAGCTTAAGGGACAGCCTGAACACTGAAGCTTTCTTT. Translation: CASSLRDSLNTEAFF.

There are a few counts of this clone. This sequence joins TRBV7-9 and TRBJ1-2; D gene unclear. V lost 7 bases, J lost 4 bases, and 16 bases lay in between. Looked up from germline, CDR1 is SEHNR and CDR2 is FQNEAQ (reference sequence). This CDR3 region has 14 residues. The CDR3 nucleotides read TGTGCCAGCAACTTCCTTGATTCGGGCTATGGCTACACCTTC. Amino acid sequence: CASNFLDSGYGYTF.

This clone is judged medium-sized. The chain uses TRBV4-1 and TRBJ2-1; no firm D call. V lost 4 bases, J lost 0 bases, and 13 bases lay in between. Germline V CDR1 and CDR2: MGHRA, YSYEKL. The CDR3 contains 16 residues. CDR3 DNA: TGCGCCAGCAGCCCTCTCGACATACTCTCCTACAATGAGCAGTTCTTC. Protein product: CASSPLDILSYNEQFF.

J is TRBJ1-5 and V is TRBV2, with unresolved D. The CDR3 runs to 15 residues. V lost 0 bases and J 1 base, leaving 7 bases between the germline ends. Per the germline V gene, CDR1 is SNHLY and CDR2 is FYNNEI. CDR3 residues: CASSEALGSNQPQHF. The CDR3 nucleotides read TGTGCCAGCAGTGAAGCGCTTGGGAGCAATCAGCCCCAGCATTTT. The whole variable domain, remainder taken from reference TRBV2 and TRBJ1-5, is EPEVTQTPSHQVTQMGQEVILRCVPISNHLYFYWYRQILGQKVEFLVSFYNNEISEKSEIFDDQFSVERPDGSNFTLKIRSTKLEDSAMYFCASSEALGSNQPQHFGDGTRLSIL.

CDR3 sequence (DNA): TGTGCCAGCCGGCTGGACATGCATGGCTACACCTTC. Translating it yields CASRLDMHGYTF. The V call is TRBV6-5, the J call TRBJ1-2; D might be TRBD1 (5 bases). The CDR3 length is 12 residues. CDR1 MNHEY and CDR2 SVGAGI come from the germline V gene. The ends were cut back, 8 bases at V and 6 bases at J, with 13 bases in the middle.

This clone was observed a single time. This chain uses TRBV6-6 with TRBJ1-5; D call uncertain. Trimming pared 6 bases from V and 10 bases from J, leaving 13 bases between. Germline loops: CDR1 MNHNY, CDR2 SVGAGI (reference sequence). The CDR3 length is 12 residues. The CDR3 nucleotides are TGTGCCAGCAGGGGCTTTGAGGGACCCCAGCATTTT. It is translated as CASRGFEGPQHF.

This clone was seen more than once but under ten times. V is TRBV7-8 and J is TRBJ1-1; no clear D gene. This CDR3 comprises 15 residues. The ends were cut back, 5 bases at V and 0 bases at J, with 13 bases in the middle. Germline lookup yields CDR1 SGHVS and CDR2 FQNEAQ. In nucleotides, the CDR3 is TGTGCCAGCAGCCTCCGGCCACTCATGAACACTGAAGCTTTCTTT. As protein: CASSLRPLMNTEAFF.

J is TRBJ1-5 and V is TRBV15, with a weak D call TRBD1 (6 bases). Germline V gene lookup returns CDR1 LNHNV and CDR2 YYDKDF (reference sequence). Trimming pared 0 bases from V and 3 bases from J, leaving 18 bases between. The CDR3 is 18 residues long. This CDR3 reads CATSRDSRQGTFNQPQHF. CDR3 coding DNA: TGTGCCACCAGCAGAGATAGTAGGCAGGGGACGTTCAATCAGCCCCAGCATTTT.

This clone showed up just a few times. The chain has TRBV28 and TRBJ2-6; the match to TRBD2 covers 9 bases. The CDR3 contains 18 residues. J gave up 0 bases and V 5 bases, and 8 bases lay outside the gene matches. CDR1 and CDR2 from the germline V gene are MDHEN and SYDVKM. CDR3 region: CASSPAGGIASGANVLTF. CDR3 in DNA: TGTGCCAGCAGTCCTGCGGGAGGGATTGCCTCTGGGGCCAACGTCCTGACTTTC. The entire variable domain, with the rest obtained from reference TRBV28 and TRBJ2-6, is as follows: DVKVTQSSRYLVKRTGEKVFLECVQDMDHENMFWYRQDPGLGLRLIYFSYDVKMKEKGDIPEGYSVSREKKERFSLILESASTNQTSMYLCASSPAGGIASGANVLTFGAGSRLTVL.

By sample fraction, this clone is medium-sized. The CDR3 spells CASSEVPRESPLHF. The CDR3 bases are TGTGCCAGCAGTGAAGTGCCCAGGGAATCACCCCTCCACTTT. The chain recombines TRBV6-1 with TRBJ1-6; tentative D call: TRBD1 (5 bases). The V gene lost 1 base and the J gene lost 10 bases, with 11 bases spanning the gap. Germline loops: CDR1 MNHNS, CDR2 SASEGT. The CDR3 has 14 residues.

The rearrangement uses TRBV3-1 (or the pseudogene TRBV3-2) and TRBJ1-3; maybe TRBD1 (5 bases). CDR1 is LGHDT and CDR2 is YNNKEL in the germline V gene (reference sequence). The CDR3 runs 16 residues. V gave up 4 bases and J gave up 2 bases, with 15 bases separating them. Written as DNA, the CDR3 is TGTGCCAGCAGCCCTACGCAGGTAGGGGCTGGAAACACCATATATTTT. Amino acid sequence: CASSPTQVGAGNTIYF.